The rows below give T cell receptor beta chains drawn from one sample of a study of blood T cell repertoires in COVID-19. Measured with immunoSEQ multiplex PCR; TCRdb has only the in-frame clones, and not every one. The sample lists 300,000 to 400,000 clones; around 89% were seen once. Sequencing was performed on PBMCs or T cells enriched from blood (not recorded which). The source of these receptors is a woman between 18 and 29 years old who had recovered from COVID-19. Each CDR3 is given with its conserved first and last residue.

>TRBV19
CASRTGHPAGYGYTF
>TRBV9
CASSVVAGGNTGELFF
>TRBV4-1
CASSQQGDRNQPQHF
>TRBV5-8
CASSLGTGNTPRMDTQYF
>TRBV2
CASRQGPMNTEAFF
>TRBV19
CASSIDSAGSYNEQFF
>TRBV5-1
CASSFGGGSYEQYF
>TRBV4-1
CASSQAQLGGNQPQHF
>TRBV6-6
CASRIRQGDGNQPQHF
>TRBV2
CASTFSLRGGESNQPQHF
>TRBV5-1
CASSGGQGLNIQYF
>TRBV11-2
CASSFQGLAGANTGELFF
>TRBV4-1
CASSQGQGRNTIYF
>TRBV12-5
CASGLGDRYTGELFF
>TRBV19
CASSMRQGNAGNTIYF
>TRBV27
CASSPIRGQGNSPLHF
>TRBV18
CASSLRQGTGEQYF
>TRBV27
CASRGQGGPSAEAFF
>TRBV7-2
CASSRDRTYYEQYF
>TRBV10-2
CASSGTSGGLRNEQFF
>TRBV2
CASSEIDSSQPQHF
>TRBV6-5
CATREAADNSPLHF
>TRBV5-6
CASSLGGTGLNEQYF
>TRBV5-6
CASSLVGANTGELFF
>TRBV1
CTSSHGPDEQYF
>TRBV30
CAWSLTGTQYF
>TRBV4-3
CASSQDIGPGSTEAFF
>TRBV11-2
CASSLGRATEAFF
>TRBV28
CASSGGVGELFF
>TRBV9
CASSVEGYDAEAFF
>TRBV6-6
CASSSGTGFQYQPQHF
>TRBV2
CASSLDSYGYTF
>TRBV3-1/TRBV3-2
CASSQEVRAGEVNTEAFF
>TRBV4-2
CASSQEREGASNEKLFF
>TRBV19
CASSRAANTGELFF
>TRBV30
CAWSGTPETPLHF
>TRBV4-1
CASSQPGGATNEKLFF
>TRBV5-1
CASSAGERDRYGYTF
>TRBV24-1
CATSDPGTGFYEQYF
>TRBV6-2/TRBV6-3
CASSRGSETQYF
>TRBV6-5
CASSRGGYGYTF
>TRBV6-5
CASSYATENTEAFF
>TRBV30
CAWSTPSGGALYEQYF
>TRBV7-9
CASSSRGQGTTNEKLFF
>TRBV9
CASSVEAGGNQPQHF
>TRBV19
CASTRTGLTYEQYF
>TRBV30
CAWAMNPTGPSYEQYF
>TRBV30
CAWRGGQGPYYGYTF
>TRBV7-9
CASSRIPARPGNEQFF
>TRBV19
CASRLGQTYGYTF
>TRBV5-1
CASSWTGGRTEAFF